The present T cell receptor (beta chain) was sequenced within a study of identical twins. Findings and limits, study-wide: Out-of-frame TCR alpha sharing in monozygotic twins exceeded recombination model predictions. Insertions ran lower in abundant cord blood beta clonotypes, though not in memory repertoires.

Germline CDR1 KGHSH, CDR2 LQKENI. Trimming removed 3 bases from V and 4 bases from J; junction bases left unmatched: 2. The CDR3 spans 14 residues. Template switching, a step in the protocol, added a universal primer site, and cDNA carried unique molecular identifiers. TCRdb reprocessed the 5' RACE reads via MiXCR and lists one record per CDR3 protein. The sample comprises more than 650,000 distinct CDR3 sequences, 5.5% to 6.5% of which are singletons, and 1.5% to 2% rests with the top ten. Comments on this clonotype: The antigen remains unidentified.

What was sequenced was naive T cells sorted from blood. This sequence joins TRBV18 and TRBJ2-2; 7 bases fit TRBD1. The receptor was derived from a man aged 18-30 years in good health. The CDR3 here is CASSPGQLTGELFF. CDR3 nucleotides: TGTGCCAGCTCACCGGGACAGCTCACCGGGGAGCTGTTTTTT.